This T cell receptor beta chain was sequenced in a study of a mutant IDH1 vaccine in newly diagnosed glioma. As for time point: week 35, safety follow-up. Every vaccination contained 300 ug of the mutant IDH1 20-mer peptide and was paired with topical imiquimod. The repertoire was sequenced with immunoSEQ multiplex PCR; TCRdb's copy has only in-frame clones and lacks some. The data contain about 65,000 clones, about four fifths of them singletons. This clone was recorded a few times. Its matching antigen is unknown. This receptor was taken from a man in his forties with glioma. The input for sequencing was PBMCs, taken from a glioma patient whose treatment included an IDH1 peptide vaccine.

CDR3 in DNA: TGTGCCAGCAGCCGTAAAACCGGGACTGAAGCTTTCTTT. It yields the protein CASSRKTGTEAFF. This chain joins TRBV14 and TRBJ1-1; D unresolved. Germline assignment: CDR1 SGHDN and CDR2 FVKESK. The CDR3 consists of 13 residues. V was pared by 4 bases and J by 5 bases, with 11 bases between.